The present T cell receptor (beta chain) was sequenced within a study of blood T cells in healthy people across ages. Study results and caveats: With age, beta diversity per million T cells declined roughly linearly, significantly by approximately 40. Naive CD4+ cells and diversity were both higher in long-lived donors than in aged donors.

Together with a sample-barcoded 5' primer, a J-beta primer mix was included in a second PCR lasting about 7 to 11 cycles. Every individual sample yielded 3 million or more paired-end reads (each containing CDR3). In TCRdb, the 5' RACE reads were re-called with MiXCR into one record per CDR3 protein. The profile shows about 730,000 distinct CDR3 sequences, roughly 44% of them singletons. CDR1 and CDR2 (germline): LGHDT, YNNKEL (reference sequence). The CDR3 runs 14 residues. A word on this clonotype: The target antigen is unknown. Germline is not matched at one junction end, which may reflect a read error.

The source material was blood. The chain combines TRBV3-1 with TRBJ2-1; D tentatively fits TRBD1 or TRBD2 (5 bases each). The clonotype comes from a woman aged 55-75 years in good health. CDR3 coding DNA: TGTGCCAGCAGCCAAGGGGGGACCTACAGTGAGCAGTTCTTC. Protein sequence: CASSQGGTYSEQFF.